These 20 T cell receptor beta chains came from one sample sequenced in a study of blood T cell repertoires in COVID-19. Assay used: immunoSEQ multiplex PCR; TCRdb lists only in-frame clones, some missing. Of about 68,000 clones listed, 87% are singletons. The sequenced sample consisted of peripheral blood. The receptors derive from a woman between 50 and 59 years old with COVID-19, enrolled during active disease.

The chain uses TRBV7-3 and TRBJ2-1, with D unresolved. CDR3 length: 13 amino acids. Germline CDR1 is SGHTA and CDR2 is FQGTGA. The V and J ends lost 4 bases and 10 bases respectively, with 14 bases between them. CDR3 bases: TGTGCCAGCAGCTACGACCACGAGGAGGAGCAGTTCTTC. Its protein is CASSYDHEEEQFF.

The J gene is TRBJ2-2, the V gene TRBV2; 8 positions agree with TRBD2. The CDR3 contains 15 residues. Per germline, CDR1 SNHLY and CDR2 FYNNEI. The V gene end was trimmed by 7 bases and the J gene end by 1 base; junction bases not matched to a gene: 5. The DNA of the CDR3 is TGTGCCAGCACGGGAGCGGGAGTGAACACCGGGGAGCTGTTTTTT. Its translation is CASTGAGVNTGELFF.

The chain links TRBV29-1 to TRBJ2-1, with D maybe TRBD1 (6 bases). Germline assignment: CDR1 SQVTM and CDR2 ANQGSEA. CDR3 length: 13 amino acids. CDR3 nucleotide sequence: TGCAGTGACTCCTCAGGGGTGGGCGGGGAGCAGTTCTTC. Protein product: CSDSSGVGGEQFF.

The chain has TRBV7-2 and TRBJ2-5, with 11 positions matching TRBD2. V shed 2 bases and J 2 bases; nucleotides not matched to a gene: 13. This CDR3 is built from 19 residues. Germline CDR1 SGHTA, CDR2 FQGNSA. The CDR3: CASSLTWGLADQTQETQYF. The CDR3 coding sequence is TGTGCCAGCAGCTTAACGTGGGGACTAGCGGACCAGACACAAGAGACCCAGTACTTC.

The chain recombines TRBV5-3 with TRBJ2-7; 7 bases are a match to TRBD1. TRBV5-3 is annotated as an ORF whose role is uncertain. CDR3 length: 14 residues. Losses at the gene ends were 1 base for V and 4 bases for J; bases not matched to a gene: 5. DNA for the CDR3: TGTGCCAGAAGCTTGATGACAGGGATGTACGAGCAGTACTTC. It codes for CARSLMTGMYEQYF.

In its sample, this clone was seen many times. The chain combines TRBV11-2 with TRBJ2-7, with D perhaps matching TRBD2 (6 bases). The CDR3 is 14 residues long. Germline values: CDR1 SGHAT, CDR2 FQNNGV. Deletions cut 4 bases from V and 2 bases from J, with 12 bases between. Here the CDR3 DNA reads TGTGCCAGCAGCTACCGGGACTTAACCTACGAGCAGTACTTC. Its protein is CASSYRDLTYEQYF. Supplemented by reference TRBV11-2 and TRBJ2-7, the full variable domain reads EAGVAQSPRYKIIEKRQSVAFWCNPISGHATLYWYQQILGQGPKLLIQFQNNGVVDDSQLPKDRFSAERLKGVDSTLKIQPAKLEDSAVYLCASSYRDLTYEQYFGPGTRLTVT.

The rearrangement uses TRBV10-3 and TRBJ2-3, with TRBD2 identical over 8 bases. The trim removed 7 bases at V and 2 bases at J, leaving 11 bases unmatched. The V gene's germline CDR1 is ENHRY and CDR2 SYGVKD. The CDR3 is made up of 16 amino acids. Here the CDR3 reads CAITEGLGGPTDTQYF. In DNA form, the CDR3 reads TGTGCCATCACGGAGGGACTAGGGGGACCCACAGATACGCAGTATTTT.

The chain combines TRBV21-1 with TRBJ1-5; the table's D call, TRBD1, has no DNA check behind it. TRBV21-1 is given as a pseudogene. This CDR3 region has 16 residues. CDR3 in DNA: TGTGCCAGCAGCAAAGTAGGGACAGGGAAAAATCAGCCCCAGCATTTT. It encodes CASSKVGTGKNQPQHF.

The genes are TRBV7-2 and TRBJ2-1; D gene uncertain. The V end lost 7 bases, the J end lost 6 bases, and 13 bases lay between the germline ends. Per germline, CDR1 SGHTA and CDR2 FQGNSA. There are 13 residues in the CDR3. CDR3 residues: CASKFHGGNEQFF. CDR3 bases: TGTGCCAGCAAGTTCCACGGTGGCAATGAGCAGTTCTTC.

The V and J genes are TRBV5-4 and TRBJ2-1; D not certain. Trimming removed 0 bases at V and 7 bases at J, with 20 bases between. This CDR3 has 17 residues. Germline loops: CDR1 SGHNT, CDR2 YYREEE (reference sequence). The CDR3 spells CASSLVSAALIGNEQFF. Here the CDR3 DNA reads TGTGCCAGCAGCTTGGTATCCGCGGCCCTAATTGGAAATGAGCAGTTCTTC.

The chain combines TRBV6-2 or TRBV6-3 with TRBJ2-1; TRBD2 aligns across 7 bases. Per germline, CDR1 MNHEY and CDR2 SVGEGT. The CDR3 length is 14 residues. With V trimmed by 6 bases and J by 9 bases, 11 bases remained unmatched. This chain's CDR3 is CASSLAGDSSEQFF. CDR3 DNA: TGTGCCAGCAGCCTCGCGGGAGATAGTAGTGAGCAGTTCTTC.

The rearrangement links TRBV19 to TRBJ2-1; tentatively, D is TRBD2 (5 bases). Germline CDR1 and CDR2: LNHDA and SQIVND (reference sequence). The ends were cut back, 1 base at V and 8 bases at J, with 15 bases in the middle. The CDR3 runs to 15 residues. CDR3 nucleotides: TGTGCCAGTAGTATAGTAGGACTCCTGGGCCATGAGCAGTTCTTC. It codes for CASSIVGLLGHEQFF.

V is TRBV10-3 and J is TRBJ2-3, with D maybe TRBD2 (6 bases). The germline V and J ends were trimmed by 0 bases and 7 bases, with 14 bases remaining between them. Germline CDR1 ENHRY, CDR2 SYGVKD. The CDR3 sequence is 15 residues long. CDR3 loop: CAISESVDYGNTQYF. Written as DNA, the CDR3 is TGTGCCATCAGTGAGTCGGTGGACTACGGGAATACGCAGTATTTT.

The genes are TRBV13 and TRBJ2-7; 7 positions agree with TRBD2. This CDR3 comprises 13 residues. Unmatched junction bases numbered 5, after V lost 5 bases and J lost 4 bases. The germline V gene encodes CDR1 PRHDT and CDR2 FYEKMQ (reference sequence). This chain's CDR3 is CASSPRGRYEQYF. Here the CDR3 DNA reads TGTGCCAGCAGCCCGCGCGGGAGATACGAGCAGTACTTC.

This clone is a singleton in its sample. The genes are TRBV10-3 and TRBJ1-2; 10 nucleotides agree with TRBD1. The CDR3 covers 14 residues. CDR1 and CDR2 from the germline V gene are ENHRY and SYGVKD. Trimming at V came to 6 bases and at J to 13 bases, leaving 14 bases not matched to a gene. The DNA for the CDR3 is TGTGCCATCAGGGAGACAGGGGGCCACGTCAGGACCACCTTC. Translating it yields CAIRETGGHVRTTF.

The rearrangement uses TRBV14 and TRBJ1-1; possible D gene TRBD1, 5 bases. The V gene's germline CDR1 is SGHDN and CDR2 FVKESK. The V gene lost 2 bases and the J gene lost 11 bases, with 15 bases spanning the gap. The CDR3 is made up of 13 amino acids. CDR3 residues: CASSQPGRGEAFF. Written as DNA, the CDR3 is TGTGCCAGCAGCCAACCGGGTCGGGGGGAGGCTTTCTTT.

The chain is built from TRBV14 and TRBJ1-4; D call uncertain. The CDR3 totals 13 residues. Germline V gene sequence: CDR1 SGHDN, CDR2 FVKESK. Trimming removed 4 bases from V and 8 bases from J, with 11 bases in between. CDR3 protein: CASSPSLREKLFF. As DNA, the CDR3 is TGTGCCAGCAGCCCGAGTCTGCGGGAAAAACTGTTTTTT.

The CDR3 DNA follows: TGCGCCAGCAGCCAAGTCCGGGGTAGCAATCAGCCCCAGCATTTT. Its translation is CASSQVRGSNQPQHF. This rearrangement joins TRBV4-1 to TRBJ1-5; no firm D call. Germline V CDR1 and CDR2: MGHRA, YSYEKL. Between the trimmed V and J ends, which lost 1 base and 0 bases, there was a span of 7 bases. This CDR3 contains 15 residues.

The chain is built from TRBV18 and TRBJ1-2; D possibly corresponds to TRBD1 (6 bases). With 5 bases removed from V and 3 bases from J, the gap between germline ends came to 13 bases. This CDR3 contains 14 residues. Germline V gives CDR1 KGHSH, CDR2 LQKENI. The CDR3: CASSLGDTHYGYTF. The DNA of the CDR3 is TGTGCCAGCTCATTGGGGGACACTCACTATGGCTACACCTTC.

This clone has a single count. The rearrangement links TRBV6-1 to TRBJ2-7; TRBD2 is a possible D gene (5 bases). The CDR3 loop spans 14 amino acids. Trimming shortened V by 2 bases and J by 0 bases, and 8 bases separated the two germline ends. Germline V CDR1 and CDR2: MNHNS, SASEGT. The CDR3 loop is CASSEWTHSYEQYF. CDR3 in DNA: TGTGCCAGCAGTGAATGGACTCACTCCTACGAGCAGTACTTC.